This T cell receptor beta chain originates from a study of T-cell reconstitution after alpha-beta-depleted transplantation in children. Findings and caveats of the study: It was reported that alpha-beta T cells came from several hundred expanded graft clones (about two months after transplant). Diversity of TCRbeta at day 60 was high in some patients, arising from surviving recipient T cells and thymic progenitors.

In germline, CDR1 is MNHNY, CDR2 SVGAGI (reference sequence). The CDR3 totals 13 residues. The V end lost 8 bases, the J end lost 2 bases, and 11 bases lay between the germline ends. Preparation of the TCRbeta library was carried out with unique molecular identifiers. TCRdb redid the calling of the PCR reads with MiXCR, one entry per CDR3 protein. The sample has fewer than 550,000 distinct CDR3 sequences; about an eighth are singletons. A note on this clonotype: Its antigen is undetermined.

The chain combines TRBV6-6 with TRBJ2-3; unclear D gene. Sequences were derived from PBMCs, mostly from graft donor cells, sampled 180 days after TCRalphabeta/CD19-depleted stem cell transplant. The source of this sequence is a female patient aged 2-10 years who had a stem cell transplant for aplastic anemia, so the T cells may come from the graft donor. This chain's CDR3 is CASPTYPTDTQYF. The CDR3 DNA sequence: TGTGCCAGCCCGACGTATCCCACAGATACGCAGTATTTT.